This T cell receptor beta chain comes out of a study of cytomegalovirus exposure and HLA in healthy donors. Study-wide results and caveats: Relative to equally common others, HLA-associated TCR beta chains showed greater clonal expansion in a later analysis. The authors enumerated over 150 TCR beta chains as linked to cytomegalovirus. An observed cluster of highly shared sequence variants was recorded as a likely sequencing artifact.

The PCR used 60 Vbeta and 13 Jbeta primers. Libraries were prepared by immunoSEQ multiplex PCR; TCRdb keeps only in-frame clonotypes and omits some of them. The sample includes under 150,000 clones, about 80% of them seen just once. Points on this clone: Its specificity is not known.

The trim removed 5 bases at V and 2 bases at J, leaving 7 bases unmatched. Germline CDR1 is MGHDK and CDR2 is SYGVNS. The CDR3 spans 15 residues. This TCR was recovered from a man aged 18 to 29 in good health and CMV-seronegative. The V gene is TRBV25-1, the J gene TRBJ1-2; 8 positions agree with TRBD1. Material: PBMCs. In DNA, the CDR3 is TGTGCCAGCAGTCCCCTGGACAGGGACAACTATGGCTACACCTTC. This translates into CASSPLDRDNYGYTF.